Shown below are 18 T cell receptor beta chains from a single sample sequenced in a study of blood T cell repertoires in COVID-19. The repertoire was sequenced with immunoSEQ multiplex PCR; TCRdb's copy has only in-frame clones and lacks some. The repertoire holds roughly 670,000 clones, 80% to 90% seen once, with under 0.3% in the top ten. The sequenced material came from peripheral blood. The source is a woman between 18 and 29 years old with acute or convalescent COVID-19.

This clone was picked up a small number of times. The genes are TRBV30 and TRBJ1-1; D is possibly TRBD1 (5 bases). This CDR3 is 13 amino acids long. With 8 bases removed from V and 0 bases from J, the gap between germline ends came to 13 bases. Germline assignment: CDR1 GTSNPN and CDR2 SVGIG (reference sequence). The CDR3 DNA reads TGTGCCGCGGGGGGGGGATTGAACACTGAAGCTTTCTTT. Its protein product is CAAGGGLNTEAFF.

The V gene is TRBV28, the J gene TRBJ1-4; D not certain. Between the trimmed V and J ends, which lost 5 bases and 6 bases, there was a span of 7 bases. Germline V gene lookup returns CDR1 MDHEN and CDR2 SYDVKM. This CDR3 is built from 12 residues. For the CDR3, the DNA is TGTGCCAGCAGTCAGGTAGATGAAAAACTGTTTTTT. This gives the protein CASSQVDEKLFF.

V is TRBV7-9 and J is TRBJ2-7, with D perhaps TRBD1 (6 bases). This CDR3 has 12 amino acids. CDR1 is SEHNR and CDR2 is FQNEAQ in the germline V gene (reference sequence). The germline V and J ends were trimmed by 3 bases and 4 bases, with 7 bases remaining between them. CDR3 sequence reads: CASSLRGYEQYF. CDR3 sequence (DNA): TGTGCCAGCAGCTTGAGGGGGTACGAGCAGTACTTC. Drawing the rest from reference TRBV7-9 and TRBJ2-7, the complete variable domain is DTGVSQNPRHKITKRGQNVTFRCDPISEHNRLYWYRQTLGQGPEFLTYFQNEAQLEKSRLLSDRFSAERPKGSFSTLEIQRTEQGDSAMYLCASSLRGYEQYFGPGTRLTVT.

The chain couples TRBV6-5 to TRBJ1-4; D unclear. CDR1 and CDR2 from the germline V gene are MNHEY and SVGAGI. CDR3 length equals 13 residues. Between the trimmed V and J ends, which lost 2 bases and 15 bases, there was a span of 16 bases. As DNA, the CDR3 is TGTGCCAGCAGTTACACCCGGGAGGGTCGGGTGTTTTTT. It specifies CASSYTREGRVFF.

The J gene is TRBJ1-1, the V gene TRBV6-1; 7 nucleotides align to TRBD1. In germline, CDR1 is MNHNS, CDR2 SASEGT. The CDR3 has 15 amino acids. V shed 4 bases, J shed 5 bases, and the junction held 10 bases outside the gene matches. The CDR3 DNA sequence: TGTGCCAGCAGTGCTGCACAGGGGATCGGGACTGAAGCTTTCTTT. Encoded protein: CASSAAQGIGTEAFF.

This sequence joins TRBV19 and TRBJ2-1, with 7 bases fitting TRBD2. The CDR3 loop spans 16 amino acids. J lost 8 bases, V lost 4 bases, and 14 bases had no gene match. In germline, CDR1 is LNHDA, CDR2 SQIVND (reference sequence). CDR3 nucleotides: TGTGCCAGTAGTAACCCCGTGGGGGGGGTAAGGGATGAGCAGTTCTTC. Amino acids: CASSNPVGGVRDEQFF.

V gene TRBV10-3 combines with J gene TRBJ1-3; D ambiguous. The length of the CDR3 is 14 residues. Germline loops: CDR1 ENHRY, CDR2 SYGVKD. Trimming removed 3 bases from V and 0 bases from J, with 6 bases in between. The CDR3 protein is CAISDLSSGNTIYF. CDR3 nucleotides: TGTGCCATCAGTGACCTGAGCTCTGGAAACACCATATATTTT.

J is TRBJ1-2 and V is TRBV28; no definite D call. Per the germline V gene, CDR1 is MDHEN and CDR2 is SYDVKM. V was trimmed by 3 bases and J by 4 bases, leaving 9 bases between them. The CDR3 runs 13 residues. The CDR3 sequence: CASSFRRVYGYTF. CDR3 sequence (DNA): TGTGCCAGCAGTTTCCGACGGGTCTATGGCTACACCTTC.

As to this clone: The sample has other DNA sequences that encode this CDR3 too. The gene calls are TRBV29-1 and TRBJ2-3; D call uncertain. The germline gives CDR1 SQVTM, CDR2 ANQGSEA. CDR3 length: 12 residues. V was trimmed by 4 bases and J by 1 base, leaving 6 bases between them. The CDR3 DNA reads as TGCAGCGTTGGTTCGGGCACAGATACGCAGTATTTT. It translates to CSVGSGTDTQYF.

This chain connects TRBV29-1 to TRBJ1-5; weak D call: TRBD1 (6 bases). Germline assignment: CDR1 SQVTM and CDR2 ANQGSEA. The CDR3 covers 13 residues. The germline V and J ends were trimmed by 8 bases and 4 bases, with 15 bases remaining between them. The CDR3 protein is CSIRQASNQPQHF. Written as DNA, the CDR3 is TGCAGCATCCGACAGGCCTCAAATCAGCCCCAGCATTTT.

CDR3 in amino acids: CASSLSETQYF. As DNA, the CDR3 is TGTGCCAGCAGCTTGAGTGAGACCCAGTACTTC. The chain recombines TRBV11-2 with TRBJ2-5; D ambiguous. CDR1 SGHAT and CDR2 FQNNGV come from the germline V gene. The CDR3 spans 11 residues. Trimming removed 3 bases at V and 5 bases at J, with 4 bases between.

This rearrangement joins TRBV1 to TRBJ2-7; the table assigns TRBD1, which was not confirmed against the DNA. TRBV1 is a pseudogene. This CDR3 has 14 amino acids. The CDR3 DNA reads as TGCACCAGCAGCCAAGGCAGGGAAATTTACGAGCAGTACTTC. Amino acids: CTSSQGREIYEQYF.

The chain links TRBV2 to TRBJ1-5, with 10 bases lining up with TRBD1. The V gene's germline CDR1 is SNHLY and CDR2 FYNNEI. V lost 2 bases, J lost 15 bases, and 7 bases stayed unmatched. This CDR3 is built from 13 residues. The CDR3 protein is CASSERVRDRGHF. The CDR3 nucleotides read TGTGCCAGCAGTGAAAGGGTCCGGGACAGGGGGCATTTT.

The chain is built from TRBV2 and TRBJ2-1; 10 nucleotides line up with TRBD1. The trim removed 2 bases at V and 6 bases at J, leaving 13 bases unmatched. There are 18 residues in the CDR3. CDR1 is SNHLY and CDR2 is FYNNEI in the germline V gene. The CDR3 loop is CASSEYYPGQGMGNEQFF. The DNA of the CDR3 is TGTGCCAGCAGTGAATATTATCCGGGACAGGGGATGGGCAATGAGCAGTTCTTC.

The chain uses TRBV6-2 or TRBV6-3 and TRBJ2-7, with D perhaps matching TRBD1 (6 bases). The CDR3 runs to 14 residues. The V gene's germline CDR1 is MNHEY and CDR2 SVGEGT. The V end lost 0 bases, the J end lost 5 bases, and 11 bases lay between the germline ends. CDR3 nucleotides: TGTGCCAGCAGTTACTCCAGGGGCAGGGACGAGCAGTACTTC. Encoded protein: CASSYSRGRDEQYF.

J is TRBJ2-1 and V is TRBV7-2; 10 bases line up with TRBD2. The V gene end was trimmed by 6 bases and the J gene end by 5 bases; junction bases not matched to a gene: 7. Germline V gives CDR1 SGHTA, CDR2 FQGNSA. The CDR3 totals 15 residues. DNA for the CDR3: TGTGCCAGCAGTCCCACTAGCGGGGCAAACAATGAGCAGTTCTTC. Protein product: CASSPTSGANNEQFF.

The rearrangement links TRBV5-4 to TRBJ2-1; tentative D call: TRBD1 (5 bases). Germline-derived CDR1 and CDR2 are SGHNT and YYREEE (reference sequence). The CDR3 sequence is 15 residues long. The ends were cut back, 6 bases at V and 5 bases at J, with 18 bases in the middle. The CDR3 nucleotides are TGTGCCAGCACCTGGGGCCACCAGAAGAACAATGAGCAGTTCTTC. It yields the protein CASTWGHQKNNEQFF.

The count of this clone is one. This chain joins TRBV19 and TRBJ1-2, with unresolved D. Germline assignment: CDR1 LNHDA and CDR2 SQIVND (reference sequence). CDR3 length: 15 amino acids. V gave up 0 bases and J gave up 8 bases, with 16 bases separating them. The CDR3, as DNA: TGTGCCAGTAGTATAGAAACGCCCAACCAGAGGGGCTACACCTTC. This gives the protein CASSIETPNQRGYTF.